This record covers a single T cell receptor beta chain. Its antigen is as yet unknown. This CDR3 comprises 16 residues. CDR1 is MNHEY, CDR2 SMNVEV, per germline (reference sequence). Between the trimmed V and J ends, which lost 5 bases and 8 bases, there was a span of 19 bases. cDNA libraries for TCR beta contained unique molecular identifiers. TCRdb re-called the PCR reads through MiXCR, storing one row per CDR3 protein. The sample lists roughly 800,000 distinct CDR3 sequences; roughly 50% were seen once. This sample was included in a study of post-analysis software for immune sequencing data. The study's findings and limits: Significantly decreased normalized Chao1 diversity was recorded for multiple sclerosis patients relative to controls. Patients had higher frequencies than controls of roughly five TRBV segments, including TRBV5-6, TRBV5-1 and TRBV20-1.

The TCR originated in a girl aged 10 to 17 with multiple sclerosis. The sequenced material came from blood. This sequence joins TRBV27 and TRBJ1-6; tentative D call: TRBD1 (5 bases). The CDR3 loop is CASSPLRARGDSPLHF. The CDR3 DNA follows: TGTGCCAGCAGTCCTTTACGGGCGCGGGGGGATTCACCCCTCCACTTT.